A selection of T cell receptor beta chains follows, all from one sample in a study of siplizumab effects on memory and regulatory T cells. Here immunoSEQ multiplex PCR was the method, and the copy in TCRdb shows in-frame clones only, minus some. The top ten hold approximately 12% of the sample, which has about 100,000 clones, approximately 91% seen once. Sequenced sample: non-Treg CD4+ T cells sorted from blood. The source is a human donor in good health. Both conserved end residues are part of each CDR3. A D gene is named only where the DNA matches it firmly. Size is stated for part of the rows, as once, few or many counts, or as a class when the clone is expanded.

j_call: TRBJ1-1; clone_size: .; v_call: TRBV29-1; cdr3_length: 12; d_call: .; cdr3_aa: CSVEVGATEAFF; cdr3_nt: TGCAGCGTTGAGGTGGGGGCCACTGAAGCTTTCTTT
j_call: TRBJ2-4; clone_size: .; v_call: TRBV28; cdr3_length: 17; d_call: TRBD1; cdr3_aa: CASSPPGRTGVKNIQYF; cdr3_nt: TGTGCCAGCAGTCCACCCGGCCGGACAGGAGTAAAAAACATTCAGTACTTC
j_call: TRBJ2-7; clone_size: .; v_call: TRBV7-6; cdr3_length: 13; d_call: .; cdr3_aa: CASSTTGSYEQYF; cdr3_nt: TGTGCCAGCAGCACGACAGGATCCTACGAGCAGTACTTC
j_call: TRBJ2-5; clone_size: .; v_call: TRBV2; cdr3_length: 14; d_call: .; cdr3_aa: CASSDGRGRKTQYF; cdr3_nt: TGTGCCAGCAGTGATGGCAGGGGTAGAAAGACCCAGTACTTC
j_call: TRBJ1-1; clone_size: .; v_call: TRBV7-6; cdr3_length: 16; d_call: TRBD1; cdr3_aa: CASSTIQGALETEAFF; cdr3_nt: TGTGCCAGCAGCACAATACAGGGGGCGCTTGAAACTGAAGCTTTCTTT
j_call: TRBJ1-2; clone_size: .; v_call: TRBV11-3; cdr3_length: 13; d_call: .; cdr3_aa: CASSRLANYGYTF; cdr3_nt: TGTGCCAGCAGCCGATTAGCTAACTATGGCTACACCTTC
j_call: TRBJ1-4; clone_size: .; v_call: TRBV4-1; cdr3_length: 15; d_call: .; cdr3_aa: CASSHPGQSREKLFF; cdr3_nt: TGCGCCAGCAGCCACCCCGGACAGAGTCGCGAAAAACTGTTTTTT
j_call: TRBJ2-2; clone_size: .; v_call: TRBV4-3; cdr3_length: 16; d_call: .; cdr3_aa: CASSQDAGTNTGELFF; cdr3_nt: TGCGCCAGCAGCCAAGATGCGGGGACGAACACCGGGGAGCTGTTTTTT
j_call: TRBJ1-6; clone_size: .; v_call: TRBV7-2; cdr3_length: 15; d_call: .; cdr3_aa: CASSLEWAGLSPLHF; cdr3_nt: TGTGCCAGCAGCTTAGAGTGGGCAGGGCTTTCACCCCTCCACTTT
j_call: TRBJ1-1; clone_size: .; v_call: TRBV12-5; cdr3_length: 13; d_call: TRBD1; cdr3_aa: CASGLNRGTEAFF; cdr3_nt: TGTGCTAGTGGTTTGAACAGGGGGACTGAAGCTTTCTTT
j_call: TRBJ2-1; clone_size: once; v_call: TRBV7-3; cdr3_length: 15; d_call: TRBD2; cdr3_aa: CASSFGREAYNEQFF; cdr3_nt: TGTGCCAGCAGCTTCGGGAGGGAAGCCTACAATGAGCAGTTCTTC
j_call: TRBJ1-1; clone_size: .; v_call: TRBV6-5; cdr3_length: 12; d_call: .; cdr3_aa: CASSYSATEAFF; cdr3_nt: TGTGCCAGCAGTTACTCAGCCACTGAAGCTTTCTTT
j_call: TRBJ2-5; clone_size: .; v_call: TRBV2; cdr3_length: 14; d_call: TRBD2; cdr3_aa: CASRSGELQETQYF; cdr3_nt: TGTGCCAGCAGGAGCGGGGAACTCCAAGAGACCCAGTACTTC
j_call: TRBJ1-1; clone_size: few; v_call: TRBV12-2; cdr3_length: 15; d_call: .; cdr3_aa: CASRYRDRAYTEAFF; cdr3_nt: TGTGCAAGTCGCTACCGGGACAGGGCGTACACTGAAGCTTTCTTT
j_call: TRBJ1-4; clone_size: .; v_call: TRBV6-6; cdr3_length: 13; d_call: .; cdr3_aa: CASSYRGGEKLFF; cdr3_nt: TGTGCCAGCAGTTACCGCGGGGGGGAAAAACTGTTTTTT
j_call: TRBJ2-3; clone_size: .; v_call: TRBV5-1; cdr3_length: 15; d_call: .; cdr3_aa: CASSSRPEGPDTQYF; cdr3_nt: TGCGCCAGCAGCTCCCGTCCGGAGGGCCCAGATACGCAGTATTTT
j_call: TRBJ2-7; clone_size: .; v_call: TRBV5-1; cdr3_length: 15; d_call: .; cdr3_aa: CASSLGASQNYEQYF; cdr3_nt: TGCGCCAGCAGCTTGGGGGCATCCCAAAACTACGAGCAGTACTTC
j_call: TRBJ2-4; clone_size: .; v_call: TRBV21-1; cdr3_length: 14; d_call: .; cdr3_aa: CASSKLKAETRGYF; cdr3_nt: TGTGCCAGCAGCAAACTAAAGGCCGAAACAAGAGGGTACTTC
j_call: TRBJ2-7; clone_size: .; v_call: TRBV9; cdr3_length: 16; d_call: .; cdr3_aa: CASSVDFGGVWDEQYF; cdr3_nt: TGTGCCAGCAGCGTAGACTTTGGAGGGGTATGGGACGAGCAGTACTTC
j_call: TRBJ2-1; clone_size: .; v_call: TRBV6-6; cdr3_length: 14; d_call: .; cdr3_aa: CASSRSSGEGEQFF; cdr3_nt: TGTGCCAGCAGTCGATCCTCAGGGGAGGGTGAGCAGTTCTTC
j_call: TRBJ1-5; clone_size: .; v_call: TRBV28; cdr3_length: 15; d_call: TRBD1; cdr3_aa: CASRGRDRSNQPQHF; cdr3_nt: TGTGCCAGCAGGGGGCGGGACAGGTCAAATCAGCCCCAGCATTTT
j_call: TRBJ1-2; clone_size: .; v_call: TRBV4-1; cdr3_length: 13; d_call: .; cdr3_aa: CASSQDEDYGYTF; cdr3_nt: TGCGCCAGCAGCCAAGATGAGGACTATGGCTACACCTTC
j_call: TRBJ1-4; clone_size: .; v_call: TRBV18; cdr3_length: 15; d_call: .; cdr3_aa: CASSPPGTSNEKLFF; cdr3_nt: TGTGCCAGCTCACCACCGGGGACGAGTAATGAAAAACTGTTTTTT
j_call: TRBJ2-7; clone_size: .; v_call: TRBV9; cdr3_length: 13; d_call: TRBD1; cdr3_aa: CASSWDRVGEQYF; cdr3_nt: TGTGCCAGCAGCTGGGACAGGGTGGGGGAGCAGTACTTC
j_call: TRBJ2-7; clone_size: .; v_call: TRBV30; cdr3_length: 15; d_call: TRBD1; cdr3_aa: CAWVAGGQVPYEQYF; cdr3_nt: TGTGCCTGGGTCGCAGGGGGACAGGTCCCCTACGAGCAGTACTTC
j_call: TRBJ2-5; clone_size: .; v_call: TRBV10-3; cdr3_length: 13; d_call: .; cdr3_aa: CAISAAPQETQYF; cdr3_nt: TGTGCCATCAGTGCAGCCCCCCAAGAGACCCAGTACTTC
j_call: TRBJ2-3; clone_size: .; v_call: TRBV28; cdr3_length: 17; d_call: .; cdr3_aa: CASSLNVGGFLTDTQYF; cdr3_nt: TGTGCCAGCAGTTTGAACGTGGGGGGCTTTCTTACAGATACGCAGTATTTT
j_call: TRBJ2-7; clone_size: .; v_call: TRBV7-9; cdr3_length: 16; d_call: .; cdr3_aa: CASSSRTQTGRNEQYF; cdr3_nt: TGTGCCAGCAGCTCCCGAACACAGACAGGTAGGAACGAGCAGTACTTC